This T cell receptor beta chain was observed in a study of T cells in Graves' hyperthyroidism and ophthalmopathy (dated by TCRdb to the late 2010s). With regard to the full study: Peripheral blood samples were taken at initial diagnosis, before any treatment was given. To identify TCR V-J signatures that set the groups apart, the researchers used a discovery cohort of roughly 100 patients, made up of under 50 with Graves' ophthalmopathy and 57 with stable Graves' hyperthyroidism. Prospective prediction of ophthalmopathy was tested in an independent validation cohort consisting of fewer than 20 hyperthyroidism patients and some 15 patients who later progressed to ophthalmopathy. The 95 to 100 discovery patients were divided at random into training and test sets in a 7:3 ratio. The study also compared thyroid tissue and blood T-cell repertoires from a handful of Graves' hyperthyroidism patients. Following sampling, methimazole starting at 30 mg daily was given to hyperthyroidism patients, and high-dose intravenous methylprednisolone was given to ophthalmopathy patients. According to the paper, TCR Vbeta CDR3 sequencing was carried out on about 140 peripheral blood samples, which came from about 45 ophthalmopathy, about 75 hyperthyroidism and approximately 17 progressor patients. General study outcomes and caveats: Most expanded thyroid clonotypes (frequency above 0.001) were also detected in blood, a finding suggesting that blood repertoires may reflect thyroid immune responses. No statistical method was used to set the sample size in advance, and investigators knew the group allocation. A model built on a 13 V-J signature distinguished ophthalmopathy from stable hyperthyroidism, reaching 85% to 90% sensitivity and 81% to 83% specificity in cross-validation and 80%/75% in testing. In validation, the model predicted progression to ophthalmopathy with 55% to 71% sensitivity and 72% to 85% specificity, a median of approximately 6.7 months before onset.

Amplification of TCR beta CDR3 regions was carried out from RNA transcripts. The first round of RT-PCR for the TCR CDR3 was performed with the HTBI primer set and the Qiagen OneStep RT-PCR kit. A second multiplex PCR round built the libraries, followed by size selection and purification. Sequencing of the libraries was done on an Illumina HiSeq2000 using paired-end 100 bp reads. For the original study's pipeline: SOAPnuke was used to process the raw data, removing reads that contained adapters or uncalled bases, had a mean Phred below 15, or lacked an exact match to the constant primer or identifier. High-quality paired reads were merged using COPE v1.2.5, and each unique nucleotide sequence was defined as a clonotype. MiTCR v1.1 was used to align the clonotypes against IMGT TRBV, TRBD and TRBJ reference segments. Analysis was restricted to V-J combinations with a frequency above 0.0001, which covered roughly 99% of repertoires. A TCS score was defined as the ratio between F50 (clonal expansion) and ExV (chaos), using BLOSUM62-based TCRdist between CDR3 peptides within each V-J. Welch's t-statistics and random forest reduced several hundred V-J features to roughly 13, which were used in a naive Bayes classifier (R e1071). The Morisita-Horn index was used to measure how similar the thyroid and blood repertoires were. Through fastp at Q25 and MiXCR, TCRdb rebuilt clones from the public reads, retaining in-frame beta chains. Rows with one shared CDR3 protein collapse into an entry with the most common genes and DNA. TCRdb's processing, not the authors', yielded these V and J calls. The sample records 550,000 to 700,000 distinct CDR3 sequences, 14% to 15% of which are singletons. The ten largest make up roughly 4.3% of the sample.

CDR1 and CDR2, looked up from the germline V gene, are SGDLS and YYNGEE. At the junction V is shortened by 3 bases and J by 4 bases, with 16 bases in between. There are 15 amino acids in the CDR3, from cysteine to phenylalanine inclusive. Kept here is only the CDR3 DNA, which spans 45 bases and is read in frame from base 1. This clonotype was detected ten times or more. Its antigen is unknown. One base away there is no much larger clone; base qualities are not given. Ophthalmopathy patients had moderately to severely active disease, with a Clinical Activity Score of 3 or more, a NOSPECS grade of 4 or more, and a disease duration of less than 3 months. Patients with uncontrolled infections, other autoimmune diseases, pregnancy or lactation were excluded. Diagnoses were established on the basis of clinical symptoms, serum thyroxine and TRAb, thyroid ultrasound, and orbital computed tomography. PBMCs were separated from approximately 9.9 ml of fresh peripheral blood using Ficoll-Paque density gradient centrifugation. Trizol reagent was used to extract total RNA, and RNA quality was then checked on an Agilent 2100 Bioanalyzer.

This clonotype was sampled from a middle-aged woman with Graves' ophthalmopathy. Material: blood. The V and J segments used are TRBV9 and TRBJ2-5, with TRBD1 tentatively as D gene (5 bases match). The nucleotide sequence reads as follows: TGTGCCAGCAGCGCCACCGCACCTGGGGCAGAGACCCAGTACTTC. This codes for CASSATAPGAETQYF.